Below, one T cell receptor (beta chain) is given with its context. The data originate from a study of control samples from healthy donors and cancer patients. CDR3 length: 14 residues. Trimming pared 5 bases from V and 12 bases from J, leaving 19 bases between. Germline CDR1 and CDR2: MNHEY and SVGAGI. Clones were read by immunoSEQ multiplex PCR, and TCRdb kept only the in-frame ones, dropping some. The sample has about 130,000 clones; 87% are singletons. This clonotype was obtained from a man younger than 35 in good health. The sequenced material came from blood. The genes are TRBV6-5 and TRBJ1-4; the D gene is possibly TRBD1 (6 bases). CDR3 loop: CASSQTGRDLELFF. For the CDR3, the DNA is TGTGCCAGCAGTCAGACAGGTAGAGATTTGGAACTGTTTTTT.